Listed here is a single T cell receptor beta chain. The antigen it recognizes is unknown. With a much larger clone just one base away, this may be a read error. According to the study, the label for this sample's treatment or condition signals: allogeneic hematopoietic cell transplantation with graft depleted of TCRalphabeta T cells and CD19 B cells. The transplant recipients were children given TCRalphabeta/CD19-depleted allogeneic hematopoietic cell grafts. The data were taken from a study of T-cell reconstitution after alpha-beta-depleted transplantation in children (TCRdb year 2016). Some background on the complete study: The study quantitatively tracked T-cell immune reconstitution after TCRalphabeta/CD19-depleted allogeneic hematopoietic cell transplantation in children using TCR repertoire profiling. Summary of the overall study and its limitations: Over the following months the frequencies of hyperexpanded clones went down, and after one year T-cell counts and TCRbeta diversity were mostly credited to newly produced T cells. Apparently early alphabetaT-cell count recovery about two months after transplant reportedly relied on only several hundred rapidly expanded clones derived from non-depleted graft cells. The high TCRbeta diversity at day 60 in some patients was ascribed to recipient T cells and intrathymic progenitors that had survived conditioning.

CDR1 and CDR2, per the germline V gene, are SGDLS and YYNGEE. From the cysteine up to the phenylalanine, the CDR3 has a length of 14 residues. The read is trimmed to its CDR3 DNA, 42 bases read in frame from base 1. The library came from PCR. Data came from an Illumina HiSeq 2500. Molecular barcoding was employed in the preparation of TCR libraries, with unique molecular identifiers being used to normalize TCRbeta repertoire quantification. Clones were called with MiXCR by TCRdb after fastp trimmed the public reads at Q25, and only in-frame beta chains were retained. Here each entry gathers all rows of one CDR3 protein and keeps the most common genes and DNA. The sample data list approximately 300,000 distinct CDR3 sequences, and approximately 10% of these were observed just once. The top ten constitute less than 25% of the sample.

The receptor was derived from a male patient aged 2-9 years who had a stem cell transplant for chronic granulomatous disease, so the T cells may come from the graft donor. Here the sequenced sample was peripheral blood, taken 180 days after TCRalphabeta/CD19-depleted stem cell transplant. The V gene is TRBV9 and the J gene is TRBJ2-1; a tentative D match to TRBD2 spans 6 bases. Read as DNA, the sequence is TGTGCCAGCAGCCCGTCTAGCGCCTACAATGAGCAGCTCTTC. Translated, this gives CASSPSSAYNEQLF.